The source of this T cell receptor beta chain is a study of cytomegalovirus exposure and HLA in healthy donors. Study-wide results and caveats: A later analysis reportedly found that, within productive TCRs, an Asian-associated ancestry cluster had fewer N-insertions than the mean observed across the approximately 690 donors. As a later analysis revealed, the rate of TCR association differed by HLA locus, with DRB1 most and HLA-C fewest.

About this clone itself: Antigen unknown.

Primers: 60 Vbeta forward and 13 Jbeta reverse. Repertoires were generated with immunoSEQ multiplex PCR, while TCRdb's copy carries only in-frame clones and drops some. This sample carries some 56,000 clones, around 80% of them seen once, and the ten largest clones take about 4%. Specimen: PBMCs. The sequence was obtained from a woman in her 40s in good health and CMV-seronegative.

In DNA, the CDR3 is TGTGCCAGCAGCCCTAGACAGGGGTCCACTGAAGCTTTCTTT. As protein: CASSPRQGSTEAFF. The rearrangement joins TRBV7-2 to TRBJ1-1; 8 bases map to TRBD1. Trimming at V came to 5 bases and at J to 4 bases, leaving 6 bases not matched to a gene. The CDR3 totals 14 residues. Germline lookup yields CDR1 SGHTA and CDR2 FQGNSA.